The present T cell receptor (beta chain) was sequenced within a study of cytomegalovirus exposure and HLA in healthy donors. Study-wide background: A data release that came early held some 79 million unique TCRs from HLA-typed donors. Within the Caucasian-associated ancestry cluster were around 80% of the roughly 380 genotyped donors.

The PCR used 60 Vbeta and 13 Jbeta primers. Source study methods: A later analysis tallied about 80 million unique TCR beta chains, some 10 million of them shared. Only in-frame clones appear in the TCRdb table, and some are missing; sequencing was by immunoSEQ multiplex PCR. D and trimming were read from the DNA, whereas the V and J calls and clone size are those reported in that table. The data contain 35,000 to 40,000 clones, over 70% of them seen just once; the ten biggest clones take up approximately 6.3%. The CDR3 is made up of 13 amino acids. From germline, CDR1 is SNHLY and CDR2 FYNNEI. Study conclusions and caveats: Later analysis showed TCR association rates varying by HLA locus, highest for DRB1 and lowest for HLA-C.

Comments on this clone: The antigen is undetermined.

Sequencing was carried out using PBMCs. The sequence came from a man between 25 and 39 years old in good health and CMV-seronegative. The chain employs TRBV2 and TRBJ2-5; D call uncertain. The J call is in doubt because the DNA end fits TRBJ2-7 better. The CDR3 DNA sequence: TGTGCCAGCAGTGAAGCCTCTCCGTACGAGCAGTACTTC. Protein product: CASSEASPYEQYF.